This T cell receptor beta chain comes out of a study of PD-L1 blockade in urothelial cancer. Time point defined: pretreatment peripheral blood. Patients each gave 1 to 8 samples, pretreatment and on-treatment. Data came from immunoSEQ multiplex PCR; TCRdb stores just in-frame clones and leaves some out. Found here are approximately 70,000 clones, 80% to 85% of them singletons; the top ten hold approximately 10%. The CDR3 covers 15 residues. The germline V gene encodes CDR1 SGHRS and CDR2 YFSETQ. J gave up 3 bases and V 4 bases, and 3 bases lay outside the gene matches. The chain links TRBV5-1 to TRBJ2-1, with 11 bases lining up with TRBD2. The source material was PBMCs, sampled around atezolizumab (anti-PD-L1) treatment. The receptor was derived from a woman in her 70s with urothelial cancer. Here the CDR3 DNA reads TGCGCCAGCAGCGCGACTAGCGGGAACTACAATGAGCAGTTCTTC. Translating gives CASSATSGNYNEQFF.